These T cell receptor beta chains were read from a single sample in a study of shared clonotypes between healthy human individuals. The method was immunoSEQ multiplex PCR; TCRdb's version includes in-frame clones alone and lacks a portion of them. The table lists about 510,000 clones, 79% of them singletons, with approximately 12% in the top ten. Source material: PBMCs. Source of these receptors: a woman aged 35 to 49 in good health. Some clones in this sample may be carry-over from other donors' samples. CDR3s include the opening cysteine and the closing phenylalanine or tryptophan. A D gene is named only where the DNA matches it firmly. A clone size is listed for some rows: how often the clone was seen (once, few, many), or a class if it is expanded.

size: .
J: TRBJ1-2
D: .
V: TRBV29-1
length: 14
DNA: TGCAGCGCCCTGGATACACAATTCGACTATGGCTACACCTTC
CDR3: CSALDTQFDYGYTF

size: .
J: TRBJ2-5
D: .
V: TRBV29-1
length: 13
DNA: TGCAGCGCCGGAGGGGGGGACCAAGAGACCCAGTACTTC
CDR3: CSAGGGDQETQYF

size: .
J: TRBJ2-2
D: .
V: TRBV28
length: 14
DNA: TGTGCCAGCAGTTTTAAGGCAGGAGGAGGGGAGCTGTTTTTT
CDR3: CASSFKAGGGELFF

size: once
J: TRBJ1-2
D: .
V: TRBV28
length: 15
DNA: TGTGCCAGCAGTTTCGTAGGGGGGTTAGACTATGGCTACACCTTC
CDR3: CASSFVGGLDYGYTF

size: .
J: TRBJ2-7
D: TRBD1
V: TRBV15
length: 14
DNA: TGTGCCACCAGCAGAGTCGGACAGGGCTACGAGCAGTACTTC
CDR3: CATSRVGQGYEQYF

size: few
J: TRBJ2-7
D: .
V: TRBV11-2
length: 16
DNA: TGTGCCAGCAGCTTAGATTGGAGTGCGACAGCCTACGAGCAGTACTTC
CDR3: CASSLDWSATAYEQYF

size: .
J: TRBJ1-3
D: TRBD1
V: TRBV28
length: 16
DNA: TGTGCCAGCAGTTTATCGACAGGGGGTCCTGGAAACACCATATATTTT
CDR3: CASSLSTGGPGNTIYF

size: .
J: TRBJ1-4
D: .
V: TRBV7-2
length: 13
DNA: TGTGCCAGCAGCTCTGAAAAAGGCGAAAAACTGTTTTTT
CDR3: CASSSEKGEKLFF

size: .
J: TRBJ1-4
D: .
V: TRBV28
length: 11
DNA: TGTGCCAGCACCCTTAATGAAAAACTGTTTTTT
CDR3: CASTLNEKLFF

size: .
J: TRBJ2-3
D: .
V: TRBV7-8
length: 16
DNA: TGTGCCAGCAGCTCAAGGCTCAGAACTAGCACAGATACGCAGTATTTT
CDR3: CASSSRLRTSTDTQYF

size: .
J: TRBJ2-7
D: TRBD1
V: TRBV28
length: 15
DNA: TGTGCCAGCAGTTTGGCCCCGACAGGGGGGAACGAGCAGTACTTC
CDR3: CASSLAPTGGNEQYF

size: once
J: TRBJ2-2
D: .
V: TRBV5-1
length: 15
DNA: TGCGCCAGCAGCTTGGACAGGGCGAACACCGGGGAGCTGTTTTTT
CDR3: CASSLDRANTGELFF

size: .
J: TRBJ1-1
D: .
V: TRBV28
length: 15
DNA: TGTGCCAGCAGTTTCGACGTCCGAGCCTACACTGAAGCTTTCTTT
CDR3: CASSFDVRAYTEAFF

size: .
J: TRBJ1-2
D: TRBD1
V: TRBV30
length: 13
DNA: TGTGCCTGGAGCACGACAGGGGGGAATGGCTACACCTTC
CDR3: CAWSTTGGNGYTF

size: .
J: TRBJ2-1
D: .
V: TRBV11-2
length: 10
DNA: TGTGCCAGCAGCTCCCTTAGTCAGTTCTTC
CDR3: CASSSLSQFF

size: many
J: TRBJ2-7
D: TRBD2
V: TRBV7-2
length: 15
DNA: TGTGCCAGCAGCTTAGCGGTGGCGGGAGGGGGCGAGCAGTACTTC
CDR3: CASSLAVAGGGEQYF

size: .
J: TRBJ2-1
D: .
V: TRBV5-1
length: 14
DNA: TGCGCCAGCAGCTCGGGACAAACAGGGTATGAGCAGTTCTTC
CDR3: CASSSGQTGYEQFF